These 32 T cell receptor beta chains were sequenced from one sample in a study of siplizumab effects on memory and regulatory T cells. The repertoire was sequenced with immunoSEQ multiplex PCR; TCRdb's copy has only in-frame clones and lacks some. The sample has some 100,000 clones; 90% to 95% are singletons. The sequencing sample was made of CD8+ T cells sorted from blood. These receptors were taken from a human donor in good health.

This clone was counted a single time. The rearrangement uses TRBV11-1 and TRBJ2-7; D gene unclear. Trimming took 1 base from V and 6 from J, leaving 4 bases between them. Germline CDR1 SGHAT, CDR2 FQDESV (reference sequence). The length of the CDR3 is 11 residues. CDR3 nucleotides: TGTGCCAGCAGCTTAGAGGTCGAGCAGTACTTC. This translates into CASSLEVEQYF.

V is TRBV6-5 and J is TRBJ2-5; D gene uncertain. Trimming left V 0 bases short and J 5 bases short, with 4 bases between. The CDR3 contains 12 residues. Germline V CDR1 and CDR2: MNHEY, SVGAGI. Written as DNA, the CDR3 is TGTGCCAGCAGTTACTCAGGGGAGACCCAGTACTTC. It is translated as CASSYSGETQYF.

The chain uses TRBV7-6 and TRBJ2-7, with 7 bases identical to TRBD2. Germline lookup yields CDR1 SGHVS and CDR2 FNYEAQ. The V gene end was trimmed by 1 base and the J gene end by 2 bases; junction bases not matched to a gene: 5. This CDR3 region has 15 residues. As DNA, the CDR3 is TGTGCCAGCAGCTTAGGGCTAGCGGAAGCCTACGAGCAGTACTTC. Encoded protein: CASSLGLAEAYEQYF.

The chain uses TRBV7-2 and TRBJ2-4, with 7 nucleotides matching TRBD2. From germline, CDR1 is SGHTA and CDR2 FQGNSA. The CDR3 loop spans 15 amino acids. V lost 2 bases, J lost 7 bases, and 8 bases stayed unmatched. The CDR3 loop reads CASSLNVGRHNIQYF. The CDR3 DNA is TGTGCCAGCAGCTTAAATGTCGGGAGGCACAACATTCAGTACTTC. Combining the CDR3 with reference TRBV7-2 and TRBJ2-4 gives the whole variable domain GAGVSQSPSNKVTEKGKDVELRCDPISGHTALYWYRQSLGQGLEFLIYFQGNSAPDKSGLPSDRFSAERTGGSVSTLTIQRTQQEDSAVYLCASSLNVGRHNIQYFGAGTRLSVL.

The CDR3 loop is CASSQGASGSLYEQFF. DNA of the CDR3: TGCGCCAGCAGCCAAGGTGCTAGCGGGAGTTTGTATGAGCAGTTCTTC. The rearrangement uses TRBV4-3 and TRBJ2-1, with TRBD2 matching over 10 bases. This CDR3 spans 16 amino acids. Looked up from germline, CDR1 is LGHNA and CDR2 is YSLEER. With V trimmed by 1 base and J by 8 bases, 8 bases remained unmatched.

V is TRBV19 and J is TRBJ1-1; possible D gene TRBD1, 6 bases. Germline CDR1 LNHDA, CDR2 SQIVND (reference sequence). The CDR3 is made up of 15 amino acids. The ends were cut back, 1 base at V and 8 bases at J, with 17 bases in the middle. CDR3 loop: CASSIALWGAGEAFF. The CDR3 DNA is TGTGCCAGTAGTATAGCCCTCTGGGGGGCCGGAGAAGCTTTCTTT.

CDR3 residues: CASSQDVTAHSTDTQYF. In DNA, the CDR3 is TGCGCCAGCAGCCAAGATGTTACTGCCCATAGCACAGATACGCAGTATTTT. The genes are TRBV4-1 and TRBJ2-3, with D uncertain. The CDR3 is 17 residues long. V was trimmed by 0 bases and J by 0 bases, leaving 13 bases between them. Germline CDR1 reads MGHRA; CDR2 reads YSYEKL.

The rearrangement uses TRBV6-5 and TRBJ1-1; D unclear. The V gene's germline CDR1 is MNHEY and CDR2 SVGAGI. This CDR3 is built from 15 residues. The V end lost 0 bases, the J end lost 4 bases, and 12 bases lay between the germline ends. Written as DNA, the CDR3 is TGTGCCAGCAGTTACTCAGGAGCTGGGAGCACTGAAGCTTTCTTT. Translated: CASSYSGAGSTEAFF.

This clone came up once. The chain employs TRBV6-1 and TRBJ1-1, with D unclear. Trimming cost V 7 bases and J 0 bases, with 12 bases left between them. Germline CDR1 MNHNS, CDR2 SASEGT. The CDR3 is made up of 14 amino acids. The CDR3 region is CASKFGGMNTEAFF. The CDR3 DNA follows: TGTGCCAGCAAGTTCGGAGGGATGAACACTGAAGCTTTCTTT.

This clone was seen only a few times. This rearrangement joins TRBV6-6 to TRBJ1-1, with 8 bases identical to TRBD1. The CDR3 contains 12 residues. CDR1 is MNHNY, CDR2 SVGAGI, per germline (reference sequence). V dropped 6 bases and J dropped 7; count of bases not matched to a gene: 4. CDR3 sequence: CASRDREGEAFF. The CDR3 nucleotides read TGTGCCAGCAGGGACAGGGAGGGTGAAGCTTTCTTT.

The chain uses TRBV4-1 and TRBJ2-1; unclear D gene. CDR3 length equals 15 residues. Germline-derived CDR1 and CDR2 are MGHRA and YSYEKL. Trimming stripped 1 base from V and 6 bases from J, with 13 bases between. CDR3 protein: CASSQGTAPLNEQFF. In DNA form, the CDR3 reads TGCGCCAGCAGCCAAGGGACGGCCCCTCTCAATGAGCAGTTCTTC.

CDR3 coding DNA: TGTGCCAGCAGCTTAGCGGCTTTTATGGCAGGACGGGACTATGGCTACACCTTC. Translated, it gives CASSLAAFMAGRDYGYTF. The rearrangement joins TRBV11-3 to TRBJ1-2; D gene ambiguous. This CDR3 has 18 amino acids. Germline-derived CDR1 and CDR2 are SGHNT and YENEEA. Trimming removed 1 base from V and 3 bases from J, with 21 bases in between. The full variable domain, completed using reference TRBV11-3 and TRBJ1-2, is EAGVVQSPRYKIIEKKQPVAFWCNPISGHNTLYWYLQNLGQGPELLIRYENEEAVDDSQLPKDRFSAERLKGVDSTLKIQPAELGDSAVYLCASSLAAFMAGRDYGYTFGSGTRLTVV.

In this sample, this clone turned up once. This rearrangement joins TRBV27 to TRBJ2-7; D is undetermined. Germline lookup yields CDR1 MNHEY and CDR2 SMNVEV (reference sequence). This CDR3 is 17 amino acids long. The germline V and J ends were trimmed by 4 bases and 0 bases, with 19 bases remaining between them. In DNA form, the CDR3 reads TGTGCCAGCAGTTCCCTGTCAAACTTCTACAGCTCCTACGAGCAGTACTTC. As protein: CASSSLSNFYSSYEQYF.

The J gene is TRBJ2-3, the V gene TRBV29-1, with D perhaps being TRBD1 or TRBD2 (5 bases each). CDR1 is SQVTM and CDR2 is ANQGSEA in the germline V gene. V lost 3 bases and J 0 bases, leaving 7 bases between the germline ends. This CDR3 has 13 amino acids. The CDR3 loop reads CSVDGGSTDTQYF. The DNA for the CDR3 is TGCAGCGTTGATGGGGGTAGCACAGATACGCAGTATTTT.

J is TRBJ1-1 and V is TRBV7-9; D gene ambiguous. The CDR3 is made up of 15 amino acids. Trimming shortened V by 6 bases and J by 5 bases, and 19 bases separated the two germline ends. Germline V lookup: CDR1 SEHNR, CDR2 FQNEAQ (reference sequence). CDR3 sequence reads: CASSAPGMPRTEAFF. CDR3 coding DNA: TGTGCCAGCAGTGCCCCAGGAATGCCGCGAACTGAAGCTTTCTTT.

The J gene is TRBJ2-3, the V gene TRBV7-8, with 8 nucleotides matching TRBD1. The CDR3 runs 14 residues. Germline assignment: CDR1 SGHVS and CDR2 FQNEAQ. V lost 5 bases, J lost 3 bases, and 4 bases stayed unmatched. Here the CDR3 reads CASSQWDRTDTQYF. Here the CDR3 DNA reads TGTGCCAGCAGCCAATGGGACAGGACAGATACGCAGTATTTT.

The CDR3 sequence: CASTPTRDHNEQFF. The CDR3 bases are TGTGCCAGCACCCCGACTAGGGACCACAATGAGCAGTTCTTC. This rearrangement joins TRBV2 to TRBJ2-1; D is possibly TRBD2 (6 bases). The CDR3 consists of 14 residues. The germline gives CDR1 SNHLY, CDR2 FYNNEI. The V and J ends lost 7 bases and 5 bases respectively, with 15 bases between them.

J is TRBJ2-5 and V is TRBV15, with 9 bases lining up with TRBD1. The trim removed 0 bases at V and 5 bases at J, leaving 4 bases unmatched. CDR3 length: 15 amino acids. Germline V CDR1 and CDR2: LNHNV, YYDKDF (reference sequence). This chain's CDR3 is CATSRERDRVETQYF. CDR3 bases: TGTGCCACCAGCAGAGAAAGGGACAGGGTTGAGACCCAGTACTTC.

The J gene is TRBJ2-7, the V gene TRBV2; 7 bases match TRBD1. The V segment lost 5 bases and the J segment 2 bases; nucleotides outside the gene matches: 9. Germline CDR1 and CDR2: SNHLY and FYNNEI. The CDR3 has 15 residues. Here the CDR3 reads CASSSDRSRTYEQYF. The DNA of the CDR3 is TGTGCCAGCAGTTCGGACAGGTCAAGGACCTACGAGCAGTACTTC.

The rearrangement uses TRBV7-9 and TRBJ2-1, with D perhaps being TRBD1 or TRBD2 (7 bases each). The V end lost 5 bases, the J end lost 14 bases, and 16 bases lay between the germline ends. The germline CDR1 and CDR2 sequences are SEHNR and FQNEAQ (reference sequence). The CDR3 consists of 12 residues. The chain's CDR3 is CASSPDREGEFF. CDR3 DNA sequence: TGTGCCAGCAGCCCCGACAGGGAGGGGGAGTTCTTC.

This rearrangement joins TRBV4-3 to TRBJ2-7; D ambiguous. Germline V gene lookup returns CDR1 LGHNA and CDR2 YSLEER. Trimming removed 1 base at V and 0 bases at J, with 7 bases between. The CDR3 consists of 14 residues. CDR3 loop: CASSQVVSSYEQYF. DNA for the CDR3: TGCGCCAGCAGCCAAGTTGTGAGCTCCTACGAGCAGTACTTC.

The chain joins TRBV6-6 to TRBJ2-7; possibly TRBD1 for D (5 bases). Trimming pared 2 bases from V and 0 bases from J, leaving 14 bases between. CDR3 size: 16 residues. Per germline, CDR1 MNHNY and CDR2 SVGAGI (reference sequence). The CDR3 spells CASSYGITGDSYEQYF. Here the CDR3 DNA reads TGTGCCAGCAGTTACGGAATAACAGGAGACTCCTACGAGCAGTACTTC.

V and J are TRBV11-2 and TRBJ2-1; 8 bases line up with TRBD1. Losses at the gene ends were 5 bases for V and 6 bases for J; bases not matched to a gene: 6. The CDR3 spans 14 residues. Germline CDR1 SGHAT, CDR2 FQNNGV. CDR3 sequence: CASSIDRGGNEQFF. The CDR3 bases are TGTGCCAGCAGCATCGACAGGGGTGGCAATGAGCAGTTCTTC.

This CDR3 reads CASSMFTENYGYTF. The CDR3 nucleotides are TGTGCCAGTAGTATGTTTACAGAAAACTATGGCTACACCTTC. V usage is TRBV19 and J usage is TRBJ1-2; D not resolved. V lost 3 bases to trimming and J lost 2 bases, with 10 bases between them. Germline values: CDR1 LNHDA, CDR2 SQIVND (reference sequence). This CDR3 has 14 amino acids.

The chain is built from TRBV5-1 and TRBJ2-1; D gene unclear. The CDR3 runs 11 residues. Deletions cut 4 bases from V and 9 bases from J, with 8 bases between. Germline values: CDR1 SGHRS, CDR2 YFSETQ. In nucleotides, the CDR3 is TGCGCCAGCAGCCGGGTTGGTGAGCAGTTCTTC. This sequence encodes CASSRVGEQFF.

The rearrangement joins TRBV5-6 to TRBJ1-5; 8 nucleotides line up with TRBD1. The CDR3 consists of 13 residues. V was pared by 6 bases and J by 6 bases, with 5 bases of the junction left unmatched. Germline V lookup: CDR1 SGHDT, CDR2 YYEEEE. Here the CDR3 DNA reads TGTGCCAGCATCCCAGGGGGCTGTCAGCCCCAGCATTTT. This encodes CASIPGGCQPQHF.

V and J are TRBV27 and TRBJ2-3; D may be TRBD1 (6 bases). Germline V gene sequence: CDR1 MNHEY, CDR2 SMNVEV (reference sequence). The length of the CDR3 is 17 residues. Trimming took off 4 bases at V and 2 bases at J, with 19 bases between the two ends. CDR3 sequence reads: CASSWGNQGWDTDTQYF. The CDR3, as DNA: TGTGCCAGCAGTTGGGGAAACCAGGGGTGGGACACAGATACGCAGTATTTT.

A note on this clone: Other DNA variants within this sample encode the same CDR3. This chain joins TRBV27 and TRBJ1-5; D may be TRBD1 (5 bases). Per the germline V gene, CDR1 is MNHEY and CDR2 is SMNVEV (reference sequence). With 2 bases removed from V and 0 bases from J, the gap between germline ends came to 5 bases. This CDR3 has 14 amino acids. The CDR3 region is CASSLGGSNQPQHF. CDR3 nucleotide sequence: TGTGCCAGCAGTTTAGGGGGTAGCAATCAGCCCCAGCATTTT.

The DNA for the CDR3 is TGTGCCAGCAGTTCCTGGACTAGCGGGAGGGCCAGTAGCACAGATACGCAGTATTTT. Residues: CASSSWTSGRASSTDTQYF. The chain carries TRBV2 and TRBJ2-3; 15 bases agree with TRBD2. Losses at the gene ends were 5 bases for V and 0 bases for J; bases not matched to a gene: 9. The CDR3 runs to 19 residues. Germline values: CDR1 SNHLY, CDR2 FYNNEI.

The chain employs TRBV7-8 and TRBJ2-7, with 7 bases that match TRBD1. CDR1 SGHVS and CDR2 FQNEAQ come from the germline V gene. With V trimmed by 5 bases and J by 3 bases, 7 bases remained unmatched. The CDR3 runs to 14 residues. The CDR3: CASSPRGSGYEQYF. CDR3 sequence (DNA): TGTGCCAGCAGCCCCAGGGGGTCCGGCTACGAGCAGTACTTC.

This chain links TRBV13 with TRBJ2-2; TRBD1 agrees at 9 bases. The germline CDR1 and CDR2 sequences are PRHDT and FYEKMQ (reference sequence). The CDR3 runs to 15 residues. Trimming cost V 4 bases and J 2 bases; bases outside gene matches: 2. The CDR3 region is CASSSTGGNTGELFF. DNA for the CDR3: TGTGCCAGCAGCTCGACAGGGGGAAACACCGGGGAGCTGTTTTTT.

The rearrangement links TRBV6-5 to TRBJ1-5; TRBD1 agrees at 7 bases. The CDR3 covers 14 residues. Unmatched junction bases numbered 11, after V lost 5 bases and J lost 10 bases. The germline V gene encodes CDR1 MNHEY and CDR2 SVGAGI. CDR3 DNA sequence: TGTGCCAGCAGTATGTTCAGGGGGAGAAGTCCCCAGCATTTT. Residues: CASSMFRGRSPQHF.